A selection of T cell receptor beta chains follows, all from one sample in a study of T cell repertoires in cytomegalovirus infection. From the reads, TCRdb called clonotypes with MiXCR, one entry per CDR3 protein. The data hold about a million distinct CDR3 sequences, with around a third observed a single time. Antigens of these TCRs are unknown. The specimen was cultured CD8+ T cells from PBMCs, collected from culture after CMV antigen stimulation. The receptor set was obtained from a human donor in good health (CMV status not recorded). Some clones in this sample may be carry-over from other donors' samples. The CDR3 runs from the conserved cysteine through the conserved F or W. A D gene is named only where the DNA matches it firmly. Clone size appears in some rows only: once, few, many, or a class for an expanded clone.

j_gene: TRBJ1-1; abundance: many; v_gene: TRBV7-8; d_gene: .; CDR3aa: CASSPTHAGTKNTEAFF; CDR3nt: TGTGCCAGCAGCCCGACTCATGCCGGGACCAAGAACACTGAAGCTTTCTTT
j_gene: TRBJ2-7; abundance: .; v_gene: TRBV4-1; d_gene: .; CDR3aa: CASSQDPQEQYF; CDR3nt: TGCGCCAGCAGCCAAGATCCGCAAGAGCAGTACTTC
j_gene: TRBJ2-1; abundance: .; v_gene: TRBV14; d_gene: .; CDR3aa: CASSQTGGTNNEQFF; CDR3nt: TGTGCCAGCAGCCAGACCGGGGGTACCAACAATGAGCAGTTCTTC
j_gene: TRBJ2-7; abundance: few; v_gene: TRBV7-6; d_gene: .; CDR3aa: CASSPRNSYEQYF; CDR3nt: TGTGCCAGCAGCCCGAGAAACTCCTACGAGCAGTACTTC
j_gene: TRBJ2-5; abundance: few; v_gene: TRBV25-1; d_gene: TRBD2; CDR3aa: CASSERVGRAQETQYF; CDR3nt: TGTGCCAGCAGTGAACGGGTAGGGAGGGCCCAAGAGACCCAGTACTTC
j_gene: TRBJ1-5; abundance: .; v_gene: TRBV19; d_gene: TRBD1; CDR3aa: CASGTGVHQPQHF; CDR3nt: TGTGCCAGTGGGACAGGGGTTCATCAGCCCCAGCATTTT
j_gene: TRBJ2-3; abundance: once; v_gene: TRBV19; d_gene: .; CDR3aa: CASSTRQARTDTQYF; CDR3nt: TGTGCCAGTAGTACCCGACAGGCCCGCACAGATACGCAGTATTTT
j_gene: TRBJ2-7; abundance: few; v_gene: TRBV7-9; d_gene: TRBD2; CDR3aa: CASSVGLAGAEQYF; CDR3nt: TGTGCCAGCAGCGTCGGACTAGCGGGTGCCGAGCAGTACTTC
j_gene: TRBJ1-5; abundance: many; v_gene: TRBV7-2; d_gene: .; CDR3aa: CASSLTWTAQPQHF; CDR3nt: TGTGCCAGCAGCTTAACTTGGACAGCCCAGCCCCAGCATTTT
j_gene: TRBJ2-1; abundance: .; v_gene: TRBV6-2/TRBV6-3; d_gene: TRBD2; CDR3aa: CASSPDLAGGIPEQFF; CDR3nt: TGTGCCAGCAGCCCTGACCTAGCGGGGGGGATTCCTGAGCAGTTCTTC
j_gene: TRBJ1-4; abundance: .; v_gene: TRBV25-1; d_gene: .; CDR3aa: CASSGPGTANEKLFF; CDR3nt: TGTGCCAGCAGTGGACCTGGGACTGCTAATGAAAAACTGTTTTTT
j_gene: TRBJ1-6; abundance: .; v_gene: TRBV24-1; d_gene: TRBD1; CDR3aa: CATSDRGTGRDSPLHF; CDR3nt: TGTGCCACCAGTGATCGAGGGACAGGGAGGGATTCACCCCTCCACTTT
j_gene: TRBJ2-7; abundance: .; v_gene: TRBV27; d_gene: .; CDR3aa: CASSLLVSTTGDYEQYF; CDR3nt: TGTGCCAGCAGTTTATTGGTGTCCACGACAGGCGACTACGAGCAGTACTTC
j_gene: TRBJ2-4; abundance: many; v_gene: TRBV7-8; d_gene: .; CDR3aa: CASSLELGGAKNIQYF; CDR3nt: TGTGCCAGCAGCTTAGAGCTTGGGGGAGCCAAAAACATTCAGTACTTC
j_gene: TRBJ1-2; abundance: .; v_gene: TRBV6-5; d_gene: .; CDR3aa: CASSYGEAVGVDGYTF; CDR3nt: TGTGCCAGCAGTTACGGGGAGGCAGTGGGAGTGGATGGCTACACCTTC
j_gene: TRBJ2-3; abundance: .; v_gene: TRBV19; d_gene: .; CDR3aa: CASSIGLRGRSDTQYF; CDR3nt: TGTGCCAGTAGTATAGGGCTACGGGGGAGGTCAGATACGCAGTATTTT
j_gene: TRBJ2-2; abundance: many; v_gene: TRBV7-2; d_gene: TRBD2; CDR3aa: CASPRASGARTRTGELFF; CDR3nt: TGTGCCAGCCCTAGGGCTAGCGGGGCTCGCACGAGGACCGGGGAGCTGTTTTTT
j_gene: TRBJ1-2; abundance: .; v_gene: TRBV19; d_gene: TRBD1; CDR3aa: CASSPPGGAYYGYTF; CDR3nt: TGTGCCAGTAGTCCCCCAGGGGGCGCGTACTATGGCTACACCTTC
j_gene: TRBJ1-3; abundance: few; v_gene: TRBV19; d_gene: .; CDR3aa: CASLGGGNTIYF; CDR3nt: TGTGCCAGTCTAGGCGGTGGAAACACCATATATTTT
j_gene: TRBJ2-2; abundance: .; v_gene: TRBV5-5; d_gene: TRBD1; CDR3aa: CASSWIRDRRHTGELFF; CDR3nt: TGTGCCAGCAGCTGGATACGGGACAGACGACACACCGGGGAGCTGTTTTTT
j_gene: TRBJ1-1; abundance: .; v_gene: TRBV6-1; d_gene: .; CDR3aa: CASSEVRQGPSTEAFF; CDR3nt: TGTGCCAGCAGTGAAGTTCGGCAGGGTCCTTCCACTGAAGCTTTCTTT
j_gene: TRBJ2-1; abundance: .; v_gene: TRBV28; d_gene: .; CDR3aa: CASSFPTSTGPSNEQFF; CDR3nt: TGTGCCAGCAGTTTCCCCACCTCGACAGGACCAAGCAATGAGCAGTTCTTC
j_gene: TRBJ2-1; abundance: few; v_gene: TRBV7-9; d_gene: .; CDR3aa: CASSPPQQGLSYNEQFF; CDR3nt: TGTGCCAGCAGCCCTCCCCAACAGGGACTCTCCTACAATGAGCAGTTCTTC
j_gene: TRBJ1-5; abundance: .; v_gene: TRBV12-3/TRBV12-4; d_gene: .; CDR3aa: CASMQTNQPQHF; CDR3nt: TGTGCCAGCATGCAGACCAATCAGCCCCAGCATTTT